These 14 T cell receptor beta chains share one sample of origin, sequenced in a study of blood T cell repertoires in COVID-19. This table comes from immunoSEQ multiplex PCR, and its TCRdb copy is limited to in-frame clones, with some not included. The sample lists about 200,000 clones; 80% to 90% were seen once. The sample comprised PBMCs or T cells enriched from blood (not recorded which). The receptors shown here come from a man aged 25 to 40 who had recovered from COVID-19.

J is TRBJ2-2 and V is TRBV27, with D tentatively TRBD2 (6 bases). The CDR3 contains 18 residues. Trimming cost V 3 bases and J 1 base, with 18 bases left between them. Germline V lookup: CDR1 MNHEY, CDR2 SMNVEV (reference sequence). CDR3 nucleotides: TGTGCCAGCAGTTTGACCGCGGGACTGATCGAGAACACCGGGGAGCTGTTTTTT. Translation: CASSLTAGLIENTGELFF.

V is TRBV7-2 and J is TRBJ2-7; 8 nucleotides line up with TRBD1. The germline CDR1 and CDR2 sequences are SGHTA and FQGNSA. The CDR3 totals 14 residues. V lost 4 bases and J lost 1; bases outside the gene matches: 3. The CDR3 DNA reads as TGTGCCAGCAGCTCCGGGACAGGATCCTACGAGCAGTACTTC. This sequence encodes CASSSGTGSYEQYF.

V is TRBV6-5 and J is TRBJ2-1, with TRBD2 matching over 12 bases. V shed 4 bases, J shed 7 bases, and the junction held 5 bases outside the gene matches. CDR1 and CDR2 from the germline V gene are MNHEY and SVGAGI. This CDR3 comprises 15 residues. The CDR3 region is CASSSTSGSPNEQFF. CDR3 coding DNA: TGTGCCAGCAGTTCGACTAGCGGGAGCCCAAATGAGCAGTTCTTC.

With respect to this clone: A read error may produce the germline difference seen at one junction end. The chain uses TRBV6-5 and TRBJ1-1; 7 nucleotides line up with TRBD1. This CDR3 has 13 residues. Germline assignment: CDR1 MNHEY and CDR2 SVGAGI. As DNA, the CDR3 is TGTGCCAGCATAAAGACAGGGAACGCTGAAGCTTTCTTT. Encoded protein: CASIKTGNAEAFF.

CDR3 loop: CASSYKGLRSYNEQFF. The CDR3 bases are TGTGCCAGCAGCTACAAGGGACTGCGGTCCTACAATGAGCAGTTCTTC. The J gene is TRBJ2-1, the V gene TRBV7-6, with a weak D call TRBD2 (6 bases). The CDR3 spans 16 residues. V lost 4 bases, J lost 1 base, and 14 bases lay in between. The germline V gene encodes CDR1 SGHVS and CDR2 FNYEAQ.

This clone appeared a single time. This chain uses TRBV30 with TRBJ2-7, with D possibly matching TRBD2 (5 bases). The V gene's germline CDR1 is GTSNPN and CDR2 SVGIG (reference sequence). The CDR3 contains 16 residues. The V and J ends lost 1 base and 0 bases respectively, with 16 bases between them. CDR3: CAWSGGMYSISYEQYF. The CDR3 DNA is TGTGCCTGGAGTGGAGGGATGTATAGCATCTCCTACGAGCAGTACTTC.

V usage is TRBV21-1 and J usage is TRBJ2-7; TRBD1 is the table's D call, not checked against the DNA. TRBV21-1 is noted as a pseudogene. This CDR3 region has 16 residues. In DNA, the CDR3 is TGTGCCAGCAGCAAAATCGACACCTCGACCTCCTACGAGCAGTACTTC. Translation gives CASSKIDTSTSYEQYF.

The CDR3 DNA reads TGTGCCAGCAGCGAGACTACAGGGAACCAAGAGACCCAGTACTTC. Its translation is CASSETTGNQETQYF. This chain uses TRBV9 with TRBJ2-5, with D possibly TRBD1 on 6 matching bases. The CDR3 has 15 amino acids. The V end lost 3 bases, the J end lost 0 bases, and 12 bases lay between the germline ends. The germline CDR1 and CDR2 sequences are SGDLS and YYNGEE.

This clone was detected only once. The rearrangement joins TRBV2 to TRBJ2-7; 12 bases line up with TRBD1. CDR3 length equals 14 residues. Trimming took 8 bases from V and 2 from J; bases not matched to a gene: 4. The germline gives CDR1 SNHLY, CDR2 FYNNEI. CDR3 loop: CASLGQGATYEQYF. CDR3 bases: TGTGCCAGCCTGGGACAGGGGGCGACCTACGAGCAGTACTTC.

The DNA for the CDR3 is TGTGCCAGCAGCAAACGGACTAGCGGGTTCTACAATGAGCAGTTCTTC. Protein product: CASSKRTSGFYNEQFF. J is TRBJ2-1 and V is TRBV21-1; TRBD2 was called by the table and not checked on the DNA. TRBV21-1 is annotated as a pseudogene. The CDR3 totals 16 residues.

The rearrangement joins TRBV14 to TRBJ1-2; the match to TRBD1 covers 9 bases. V dropped 2 bases and J dropped 4; count of bases not matched to a gene: 5. Germline lookup yields CDR1 SGHDN and CDR2 FVKESK. CDR3 size: 15 residues. The CDR3 DNA follows: TGTGCCAGCAGCCAAATCGGGACAGGGTCCTATGGCTACACCTTC. Translating it yields CASSQIGTGSYGYTF.

Worth noting for this clone: Other DNA sequences within the sample encode an identical CDR3. The chain couples TRBV18 to TRBJ1-1; weak D call: TRBD1 (6 bases). The CDR3 extends over 16 amino acids. Germline assignment: CDR1 KGHSH and CDR2 LQKENI. V dropped 1 base and J dropped 0 bases, with 12 bases sitting between them. The CDR3 nucleotides read TGTGCCAGCTCACCACGTCGACAGGACATGAACACTGAAGCTTTCTTT. As protein: CASSPRRQDMNTEAFF.

This clone is a singleton in its sample. The rearrangement links TRBV13 to TRBJ2-7; 11 bases are shared with TRBD2. Germline V gene lookup returns CDR1 PRHDT and CDR2 FYEKMQ (reference sequence). This CDR3 comprises 16 residues. V lost 2 bases to trimming and J lost 4 bases; unmatched junction nucleotides: 7. The CDR3: CASSLSTSGRTYEQYF. The CDR3 DNA follows: TGTGCCAGCAGCTTATCAACTAGCGGGAGAACTTACGAGCAGTACTTC.

V and J are TRBV19 and TRBJ1-4; D is unclear. The CDR3 contains 16 residues. V was trimmed by 5 bases and J by 2 bases, leaving 15 bases between them. The germline gives CDR1 LNHDA, CDR2 SQIVND (reference sequence). The CDR3 region is CASSPRWGVTNEKLFF. The CDR3 nucleotides read TGTGCCAGTAGTCCCCGATGGGGAGTGACTAATGAAAAACTGTTTTTT.